The 27 T cell receptor beta chains presented below share a single source sample, sequenced in a study of chemoradiotherapy in HPV16-positive cancers (dated by TCRdb to between 2021 and 2022). The library came from the immunoSEQ multiplex PCR assay. Sourced from immuneACCESS, this table was stored by TCRdb with only in-frame sequences that have V and J called. A share of the clones is absent; for the studies checked, an unresolved V gene accounts for under half, and the remainder has no known explanation. This sample gives 40,000 to 60,000 clones in total; about 92% of them show up just once. In total, the top ten clones hold under 3.5% of the sample. The specimen comprised blood, sampled from a patient who underwent chemoradiotherapy. These receptor sequences come from a human donor with HPV-associated anogenital cancer.

The chain couples TRBV7-6 to TRBJ2-5, with 8 positions matching TRBD1. Per germline, CDR1 SGHVS and CDR2 FNYEAQ. V was clipped by 5 bases and J by 1 base; unmatched bases: 3. The CDR3 runs 14 residues. CDR3 in DNA: TGTGCCAGCAGCCCCGGGACAGGCCAAGAGACCCAGTACTTC. As protein: CASSPGTGQETQYF.

The chain recombines TRBV6-6 with TRBJ1-2; 10 bases fit TRBD1. With V trimmed by 6 bases and J by 8 bases, 15 bases remained unmatched. CDR3 length: 16 amino acids. The germline V gene encodes CDR1 MNHNY and CDR2 SVGAGI (reference sequence). In DNA form, the CDR3 reads TGTGCCAGCAGCCAAAATAGGGACAGGGGTTTTATCGGCTACACCTTC. Protein sequence: CASSQNRDRGFIGYTF.

The rearrangement joins TRBV20-1 to TRBJ1-2; no definite D call. Germline CDR1 is DFQATT and CDR2 is SNEGSKA (reference sequence). This CDR3 contains 11 residues. The ends were cut back, 6 bases at V and 8 bases at J, with 13 bases in the middle. CDR3 residues: CSAPRASGYTF. CDR3 DNA: TGCAGTGCCCCGAGGGCCTCCGGCTACACCTTC.

This clone has only one observation. This chain connects TRBV6-5 to TRBJ1-1, with TRBD1 matching 12 bases. This CDR3 spans 15 amino acids. The germline CDR1 and CDR2 sequences are MNHEY and SVGAGI. The V and J ends lost 8 bases and 5 bases, in that order; junction bases with no gene match: 9. CDR3 coding DNA: TGTGCCAGCCAAGGGACAGGGGGCGGGGGAACTGAAGCTTTCTTT. Translation: CASQGTGGGGTEAFF.

The V gene is TRBV9, the J gene TRBJ2-1; the match to TRBD1 covers 11 bases. Germline assignment: CDR1 SGDLS and CDR2 YYNGEE. The CDR3 sequence is 16 residues long. The V segment lost 4 bases and the J segment 5 bases; nucleotides outside the gene matches: 8. The CDR3: CASSPRTGGHHNEQFF. Here the CDR3 DNA reads TGTGCCAGCAGCCCCAGGACAGGGGGCCACCACAATGAGCAGTTCTTC.

The V call is TRBV9, the J call TRBJ2-1; possibly TRBD1 or TRBD2 for D (5 bases each). This CDR3 spans 15 amino acids. CDR1 is SGDLS, CDR2 YYNGEE, per germline. Trimming stripped 2 bases from V and 6 bases from J, with 15 bases between. CDR3 DNA sequence: TGTGCCAGCAGCGTCCCGGCCAGGGCGGGCAATGAGCAGTTCTTC. Its protein product is CASSVPARAGNEQFF.

The CDR3 nucleotides are TGTGCCAGCAGAGCCCGGGACCAGGTCACCGGGGAGCTGTTTTTT. Translation gives CASRARDQVTGELFF. The chain combines TRBV6-1 with TRBJ2-2, with D perhaps given as TRBD1 or TRBD2 (5 bases each). Trimming removed 6 bases at V and 4 bases at J, with 15 bases between. There are 15 residues in the CDR3. The germline CDR1 and CDR2 sequences are MNHNS and SASEGT.

CDR3 loop: CASSYSGTGVETQYF. The CDR3 coding sequence is TGTGCCAGCAGTTACTCCGGGACAGGGGTTGAGACCCAGTACTTC. The chain combines TRBV6-5 with TRBJ2-5, with 10 bases aligning to TRBD1. J lost 5 bases, V lost 0 bases, and 3 bases had no gene match. Germline V gene data show CDR1 as MNHEY and CDR2 as SVGAGI. The CDR3 loop spans 15 amino acids.

This sequence joins TRBV13 and TRBJ1-4; 10 nucleotides line up with TRBD1. The CDR3 runs 16 residues. V trimming: 5 bases; J trimming: 8 bases; junction bases outside the gene matches: 11. The germline V gene encodes CDR1 PRHDT and CDR2 FYEKMQ (reference sequence). CDR3 region: CASSHIKTGGTEKLFF. The CDR3 region has the DNA TGTGCCAGCAGCCATATTAAGACAGGGGGCACCGAAAAACTGTTTTTT. The full variable domain, in which reference TRBV13 and TRBJ1-4 provide the parts outside the CDR3, is AAGVIQSPRHLIKEKRETATLKCYPIPRHDTVYWYQQGPGQDPQFLISFYEKMQSDKGSIPDRFSAQQFSDYHSELNMSSLELGDSALYFCASSHIKTGGTEKLFFGSGTQLSVL.

Details on this clone: The junction departs from germline at one end; a sequencing error may be responsible. The chain joins TRBV29-1 to TRBJ2-1; D might be TRBD2 (5 bases). The CDR3 has 13 residues. Germline CDR1 SQVTM, CDR2 ANQGSEA. The CDR3 coding sequence is TGCAGCTGCTCCAGCGGCGGGTACAGTGAGCAGTTCTTC. Translation: CSCSSGGYSEQFF.

As concerns this clone: The junction departs from the called germline gene at one end, perhaps through a read error. The gene calls are TRBV19 and TRBJ1-5; D possibly corresponds to TRBD1 (6 bases). The CDR3 runs 16 residues. In germline, CDR1 is LNHDA, CDR2 SQIVND (reference sequence). The CDR3 sequence: CASSIVPDSSDQPQHF. Written as DNA, the CDR3 is TGTGCCAGTAGTATAGTACCGGACAGTAGCGATCAGCCCCAGCATTTT.

This chain joins TRBV5-8 and TRBJ2-3; 7 positions agree with TRBD1. The ends lost 4 bases at V and 1 base at J; junction bases unmatched: 3. Germline V gene data show CDR1 as SGHTS and CDR2 as YDEGEE. The CDR3 loop spans 14 amino acids. CDR3 DNA sequence: TGTGCCAGCAGCGCTGGGACAGGCACAGATACGCAGTATTTT. Its protein product is CASSAGTGTDTQYF.

The chain uses TRBV6-6 and TRBJ1-2, with D hard to call. Germline CDR1 reads MNHNY; CDR2 reads SVGAGI (reference sequence). This CDR3 has 14 amino acids. V lost 2 bases, J lost 0 bases, and 7 bases lay in between. CDR3 loop: CASSYGQTNYGYTF. The DNA of the CDR3 is TGTGCCAGCAGTTACGGGCAGACTAACTATGGCTACACCTTC.

The chain carries TRBV11-2 and TRBJ1-2; tentative D call: TRBD1 (5 bases). V lost 4 bases to trimming and J lost 5 bases, with 14 bases between them. CDR3 length equals 14 residues. CDR1 and CDR2 from the germline V gene are SGHAT and FQNNGV. Here the CDR3 DNA reads TGTGCCAGCAGCTCCCTCGGGGGAGGATATGGCTACACCTTC. Amino acid sequence: CASSSLGGGYGYTF.

The chain links TRBV2 to TRBJ2-3; a weak D match, TRBD2 (6 bases). CDR1 is SNHLY and CDR2 is FYNNEI in the germline V gene. CDR3 length: 15 residues. V shed 2 bases and J shed 3 bases, with 12 bases lying between them. CDR3 amino acids: CASSERGTLTDTQYF. CDR3 sequence (DNA): TGTGCCAGCAGTGAACGTGGGACTTTAACAGATACGCAGTATTTT.

The chain carries TRBV6-6 and TRBJ1-3, with TRBD1 as a possible D gene (5 bases). The CDR3 totals 15 residues. From germline, CDR1 is MNHNY and CDR2 SVGAGI (reference sequence). V was pared by 6 bases and J by 7 bases, with 19 bases between. This CDR3 reads CASRDRGGGRNTIYF. The CDR3, as DNA: TGTGCCAGCAGAGATAGGGGCGGAGGAAGGAACACCATATATTTT.

This clone was detected only once. V and J are TRBV10-1 and TRBJ2-3, with TRBD2 identical over 8 bases. V was clipped by 3 bases and J by 2 bases; unmatched bases: 7. CDR1 is WNHNN and CDR2 is SYGVQD in the germline V gene (reference sequence). The CDR3 has 16 amino acids. CDR3 region: CASSDSGLAYTDTQYF. CDR3 DNA sequence: TGCGCCAGCAGTGATTCCGGACTAGCCTACACAGATACGCAGTATTTT.

V gene TRBV6-5 combines with J gene TRBJ1-5; 9 bases are a match to TRBD1. The CDR3 is made up of 15 amino acids. CDR1 and CDR2 from the germline V gene are MNHEY and SVGAGI. V lost 6 bases and J lost 6; bases outside the gene matches: 9. CDR3 sequence reads: CASSLTQGAAQPQHF. The CDR3 nucleotides are TGTGCCAGCAGCCTGACACAGGGGGCAGCTCAGCCCCAGCATTTT.

This clone has just a few counts. This rearrangement joins TRBV7-8 to TRBJ2-7; 11 bases line up with TRBD2. Germline trimming cut 5 bases from V and 3 bases from J; bases unmatched to any gene: 6. Germline values: CDR1 SGHVS, CDR2 FQNEAQ. The CDR3 consists of 15 residues. The CDR3 DNA is TGTGCCAGCAGCCGATCCGGGACTAGCGGCTACGAGCAGTACTTC. The encoded protein is CASSRSGTSGYEQYF.

The chain combines TRBV11-2 with TRBJ1-4; no firm D call. CDR3 length equals 17 residues. The germline V and J ends were trimmed by 1 base and 2 bases, with 14 bases remaining between them. Germline loops: CDR1 SGHAT, CDR2 FQNNGV. The CDR3 DNA reads TGTGCCAGCAGCTTAGTCCCCTGGGAGCTTACTAATGAAAAACTGTTTTTT. Translated, it gives CASSLVPWELTNEKLFF.

This clone has more than one count but fewer than ten. V and J are TRBV9 and TRBJ2-1; D is perhaps TRBD2 (6 bases). The germline V gene encodes CDR1 SGDLS and CDR2 YYNGEE. The CDR3 has 15 amino acids. The germline V and J ends were trimmed by 0 bases and 0 bases, with 7 bases remaining between them. CDR3 sequence reads: CASSVGGDSYNEQFF. In DNA, the CDR3 is TGTGCCAGCAGCGTAGGGGGGGACTCCTACAATGAGCAGTTCTTC.

The V and J genes are TRBV13 and TRBJ2-3; 11 bases are a match to TRBD2. Trimming took 2 bases from V and 1 from J; bases not matched to a gene: 2. Per germline, CDR1 PRHDT and CDR2 FYEKMQ (reference sequence). CDR3 length: 16 amino acids. In nucleotides, the CDR3 is TGTGCCAGCAGCTTACCGGGACTAGCGGGCACAGATACGCAGTATTTT. Its protein product is CASSLPGLAGTDTQYF.

V and J are TRBV14 and TRBJ1-1, with D unresolved. Germline assignment: CDR1 SGHDN and CDR2 FVKESK. This CDR3 has 15 amino acids. The V end was cut by 1 base, the J end by 0 bases, with 9 bases between. The CDR3 sequence: CASSQGGALNTEAFF. The CDR3 DNA reads TGTGCCAGCAGCCAAGGAGGAGCCCTGAACACTGAAGCTTTCTTT. Based on the CDR3 plus reference TRBV14 and TRBJ1-1, the full variable domain is EAGVTQFPSHSVIEKGQTVTLRCDPISGHDNLYWYRRVMGKEIKFLLHFVKESKQDESGMPNNRFLAERTGGTYSTLKVQPAELEDSGVYFCASSQGGALNTEAFFGQGTRLTVV.

The chain uses TRBV19 and TRBJ1-2; D is unclear. Per the germline V gene, CDR1 is LNHDA and CDR2 is SQIVND (reference sequence). Trimming shortened V by 3 bases and J by 2 bases, and 10 bases separated the two germline ends. The length of the CDR3 is 14 residues. CDR3 coding DNA: TGTGCCAGTAGTATCGCACGGACCAACTATGGCTACACCTTC. Protein product: CASSIARTNYGYTF.

The rearrangement joins TRBV9 to TRBJ1-2, with D unclear. Trimming pared 0 bases from V and 3 bases from J, leaving 15 bases between. The CDR3 extends over 16 amino acids. Germline V gene lookup returns CDR1 SGDLS and CDR2 YYNGEE. Written as DNA, the CDR3 is TGTGCCAGCAGCGTAGGAGCAAGGGAGGGTGACTATGGCTACACCTTC. This gives the protein CASSVGAREGDYGYTF.

V usage is TRBV28 and J usage is TRBJ2-7; 13 nucleotides agree with TRBD2. V was pared by 1 base and J by 4 bases, with 7 bases of the junction left unmatched. CDR3 length: 17 residues. The germline V gene encodes CDR1 MDHEN and CDR2 SYDVKM. CDR3 nucleotide sequence: TGTGCCAGCAGTTTATCCCCCGGGACTAGCGGGAATTACGAGCAGTACTTC. Its translation: CASSLSPGTSGNYEQYF.

The rearrangement uses TRBV19 and TRBJ2-1; no reliable D call. The CDR3 covers 14 residues. V lost 4 bases to trimming and J lost 5 bases, with 12 bases between them. Germline V gives CDR1 LNHDA, CDR2 SQIVND (reference sequence). The CDR3 is CASSSVLENNEQFF. DNA of the CDR3: TGTGCCAGTAGTAGTGTCCTAGAAAACAATGAGCAGTTCTTC.